Sequencing of this T cell receptor (beta chain) was carried out in a study of Ad26.COV2.S vaccination and SARS-CoV-2 variants. For the study at large: Dosing was one shot or two shots 56 days apart.

Stated treatment: about 20 received Ad26.COV2.S at low or high dose, single or two shots; roughly 5 received placebo; per-sample allocation not given. All samples were drawn on day 63, counting from the first vaccine or placebo injection. The administered vaccine (an Ad26 vector) expressed Wuhan-strain SARS-CoV-2 spike. Study results and limitations: CD8+ and CD4+ T cells specific for spike reportedly responded with substantial breadth after vaccination. Vaccine recipients surpassed placebo recipients in spike-specific TCR breadth.

In regard to this clone: The antigen is undetermined.

Sequenced by immunoSEQ multiplex PCR; TCRdb stores in-frame clones only, minus some. Of roughly 460,000 clones listed, 80% to 90% are singletons. The CDR3 covers 15 residues. The germline V gene has CDR1 MGHRA and CDR2 YSYEKL. The ends were cut back, 0 bases at V and 2 bases at J, with 8 bases in the middle. This sequence joins TRBV4-1 and TRBJ1-5, with D perhaps TRBD1 (6 bases). This sequence originates from a person between 18 and 59 years old who received the Ad26.COV2.S COVID-19 vaccine or a placebo. The source material was peripheral blood, sampled in a trial of Ad26.COV2.S vaccine versus placebo. The CDR3 nucleotides read TGCGCCAGCAGCCAAGATCAGGGGCGCAATCAGCCCCAGCATTTT. Translating gives CASSQDQGRNQPQHF.